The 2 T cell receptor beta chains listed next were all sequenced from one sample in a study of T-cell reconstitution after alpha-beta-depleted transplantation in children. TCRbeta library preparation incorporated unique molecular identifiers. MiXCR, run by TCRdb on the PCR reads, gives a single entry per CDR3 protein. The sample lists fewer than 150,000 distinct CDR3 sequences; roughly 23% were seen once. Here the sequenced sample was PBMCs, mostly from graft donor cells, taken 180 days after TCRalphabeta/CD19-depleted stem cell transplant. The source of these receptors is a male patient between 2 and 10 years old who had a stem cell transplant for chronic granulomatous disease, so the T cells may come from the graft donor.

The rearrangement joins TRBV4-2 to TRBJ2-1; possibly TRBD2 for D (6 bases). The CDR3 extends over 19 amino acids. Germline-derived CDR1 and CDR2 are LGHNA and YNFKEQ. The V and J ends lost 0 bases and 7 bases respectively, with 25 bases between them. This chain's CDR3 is CASSQERDVADRQRNEQFF. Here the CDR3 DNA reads TGTGCCAGCAGCCAAGAAAGGGACGTAGCGGATCGACAAAGAAATGAGCAGTTCTTC.

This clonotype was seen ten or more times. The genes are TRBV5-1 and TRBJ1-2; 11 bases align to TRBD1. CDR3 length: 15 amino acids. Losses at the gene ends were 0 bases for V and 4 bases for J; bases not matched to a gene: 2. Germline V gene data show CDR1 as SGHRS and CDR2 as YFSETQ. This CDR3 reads CASSLGTGGGYGYTF. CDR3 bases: TGCGCCAGCAGCTTGGGGACAGGGGGCGGCTATGGCTACACCTTC.